One and the same sample provided the 28 T cell receptor beta chains below, sequenced in a study of PD-1 blockade in classical Hodgkin lymphoma. Only in-frame clones appear in the TCRdb table, and some are missing; sequencing was by immunoSEQ multiplex PCR. Here the sample spans 30,000 to 35,000 clones, roughly four fifths being singletons. Sample time point: cycle 4 day 1 (C4D1), after five to seven weeks of nivolumab. There was relapse after autologous stem cell transplantation in every patient, and there was variation in brentuximab vedotin exposure. Using magnetic negative selection, the CD4+ T cells were separated out of thawed PBMCs. This specimen consisted of CD4+ T cells from blood, obtained before the fourth cycle of nivolumab. The receptors were gathered from a human donor with classical Hodgkin lymphoma.

This chain uses TRBV5-4 with TRBJ2-5; TRBD1 agrees at 8 bases. The CDR3 runs to 16 residues. Germline values: CDR1 SGHNT, CDR2 YYREEE (reference sequence). Trimming at V came to 1 base and at J to 3 bases, leaving 8 bases not matched to a gene. Written as DNA, the CDR3 is TGTGCCAGCAGCTTGATTGGGACAGGAGGGGAAGAGACCCAGTACTTC. This sequence encodes CASSLIGTGGEETQYF.

In this sample, this clone turned up once. The gene calls are TRBV19 and TRBJ2-7, with 9 bases fitting TRBD1. V trimming: 5 bases; J trimming: 5 bases; junction bases outside the gene matches: 10. The germline gives CDR1 LNHDA, CDR2 SQIVND (reference sequence). The CDR3 spans 15 residues. The CDR3 coding sequence is TGTGCCAGTAGTCCGGGACAGGGAAGGCACAACGAGCAGTACTTC. Its translation: CASSPGQGRHNEQYF.

A few counts support this clone. The J gene is TRBJ1-1, the V gene TRBV19; D might be TRBD1 (5 bases). V was shortened by 4 bases and J by 1 base, with 16 bases between the two germline ends. This CDR3 has 16 amino acids. Germline V gene sequence: CDR1 LNHDA, CDR2 SQIVND (reference sequence). The CDR3 loop reads CASSTLTWTKNTEAFF. CDR3 nucleotide sequence: TGTGCCAGTAGTACTCTGACTTGGACAAAGAACACTGAAGCTTTCTTT.

The rearrangement uses TRBV11-2 and TRBJ2-5; perhaps TRBD2 as D (5 bases). The CDR3 has 14 residues. The V and J ends lost 8 bases and 5 bases respectively, with 18 bases between them. CDR1 SGHAT and CDR2 FQNNGV come from the germline V gene. CDR3 DNA: TGTGCCAGCCATAACTTGAGGGAGAGGGAGACCCAGTACTTC. This encodes CASHNLRERETQYF.

The chain uses TRBV4-2 and TRBJ2-3; D is ambiguous. Germline V CDR1 and CDR2: LGHNA, YNFKEQ. Trimming removed 0 bases from V and 9 bases from J, with 10 bases in between. The CDR3 length is 13 residues. For the CDR3, the DNA is TGTGCCAGCAGCCAAGATGGAACTACCACGCAGTATTTT. As protein: CASSQDGTTTQYF.

The V gene is TRBV6-5, the J gene TRBJ1-5; 7 nucleotides line up with TRBD1. The V gene's germline CDR1 is MNHEY and CDR2 SVGAGI. CDR3 length equals 13 residues. Losses at the gene ends were 11 bases for V and 4 bases for J; bases not matched to a gene: 8. Here the CDR3 DNA reads TGTGCCGGAGGGGGACAGAAAAATCAGCCCCAGCATTTT. Encoded protein: CAGGGQKNQPQHF.

The chain combines TRBV30 with TRBJ1-6; 7 positions match TRBD1. CDR3 size: 11 residues. Germline values: CDR1 GTSNPN, CDR2 SVGIG (reference sequence). V shed 1 base, J shed 17 bases, and the junction held 5 bases outside the gene matches. CDR3: CAWSGGQGVHF. In DNA form, the CDR3 reads TGTGCCTGGAGTGGAGGGCAGGGGGTCCACTTT.

The chain employs TRBV4-2 and TRBJ2-6, with D maybe TRBD1 (5 bases). V was trimmed by 1 base and J by 0 bases, leaving 10 bases between them. Germline CDR1 and CDR2: LGHNA and YNFKEQ. This CDR3 is built from 17 residues. CDR3 residues: CASSQGQGSSGANVLTF. The CDR3 nucleotides read TGTGCCAGCAGCCAAGGTCAGGGTAGCTCTGGGGCCAACGTCCTGACTTTC.

The chain recombines TRBV29-1 with TRBJ1-2; TRBD1 matches at 8 bases. CDR1 SQVTM and CDR2 ANQGSEA come from the germline V gene. The CDR3 totals 12 residues. V shed 7 bases and J 8 bases; nucleotides not matched to a gene: 9. CDR3 region: CSAQPTGGGYTF. The CDR3 nucleotides are TGCAGCGCCCAACCCACAGGGGGAGGCTACACCTTC.

This clone has only one observation. At one of its ends the junction is not consistent with the germline gene, which may arise from a read error. This rearrangement joins TRBV30 to TRBJ2-4; weak D call: TRBD2 (6 bases). The CDR3 spans 12 residues. Germline V gives CDR1 GTSNPN, CDR2 SVGIG (reference sequence). The chain's CDR3 is CAGRTLENIQYF. The DNA of the CDR3 is TGTGCCGGGAGGACACTGGAAAACATTCAGTACTTC. Full variable domain (remainder filled in from reference TRBV30 and TRBJ2-4): SQTIHQWPATLVQPVGSPLSLECTVEGTSNPNLYWYRQAAGRGLQLLFYSVGIGQISSEVPQNLSASRPQDRQFILSSKKLLLSDSGFYLCAGRTLENIQYFGAGTRLSVL.

The chain joins TRBV19 to TRBJ2-3; 9 nucleotides align to TRBD1. J lost 1 base, V lost 3 bases, and 8 bases had no gene match. The germline V gene encodes CDR1 LNHDA and CDR2 SQIVND (reference sequence). The CDR3 spans 17 residues. DNA for the CDR3: TGTGCCAGTAGTATCGGGACAGGGAATACCGGCACAGATACGCAGTATTTT. Translation: CASSIGTGNTGTDTQYF. The variable domain in full, with the rest retrieved from reference TRBV19 and TRBJ2-3, is DGGITQSPKYLFRKEGQNVTLSCEQNLNHDAMYWYRQDPGQGLRLIYYSQIVNDFQKGDIAEGYSVSREKKESFPLTVTSAQKNPTAFYLCASSIGTGNTGTDTQYFGPGTRLTVL.

This chain joins TRBV18 and TRBJ1-1, with 7 bases identical to TRBD1. J gave up 7 bases and V 3 bases, and 8 bases lay outside the gene matches. CDR1 KGHSH and CDR2 LQKENI come from the germline V gene. The CDR3 runs to 14 residues. The CDR3 DNA reads as TGTGCCAGCTCACCCCGACAGGGTACTAATGAAGCTTTCTTT. It translates to CASSPRQGTNEAFF.

The CDR3 nucleotides are TGCGCCAGCAGCGGAGGACAGACCAGCACAGATACGCAGTATTTT. It is translated as CASSGGQTSTDTQYF. The chain joins TRBV5-1 to TRBJ2-3, with a possible D match to TRBD1 (6 bases). Trimming left V 4 bases short and J 0 bases short, with 12 bases between. Germline lookup yields CDR1 SGHRS and CDR2 YFSETQ. The CDR3 has 15 amino acids.

J is TRBJ2-2 and V is TRBV4-2; D may be TRBD2 (6 bases). Trimming removed 1 base from V and 11 bases from J, with 14 bases in between. Germline CDR1 LGHNA, CDR2 YNFKEQ. There are 14 residues in the CDR3. CDR3 residues: CASSQVGSGRELFF. The CDR3 region has the DNA TGTGCCAGCAGCCAAGTGGGTAGCGGTCGAGAGCTGTTTTTT.

The chain couples TRBV7-9 to TRBJ2-4; 7 bases fit TRBD2. V trimming: 5 bases; J trimming: 0 bases; junction bases outside the gene matches: 7. The germline V gene has CDR1 SEHNR and CDR2 FQNEAQ (reference sequence). This CDR3 has 16 amino acids. CDR3 sequence (DNA): TGTGCCAGCAGCCCACGGGGGGACGCAGCCAAAAACATTCAGTACTTC. This sequence encodes CASSPRGDAAKNIQYF.

This clone occurred a few times. The rearrangement uses TRBV30 and TRBJ1-2; D is unclear. Germline V lookup: CDR1 GTSNPN, CDR2 SVGIG (reference sequence). The CDR3 extends over 13 amino acids. Trimming took 2 bases from V and 4 from J, leaving 11 bases between them. The CDR3 coding sequence is TGTGCCTGGAGTCTGGGATCAACCTATGGCTACACCTTC. It specifies CAWSLGSTYGYTF.

The J gene is TRBJ2-7, the V gene TRBV30; TRBD2 aligns across 9 bases. The CDR3 loop spans 14 amino acids. CDR1 is GTSNPN and CDR2 is SVGIG in the germline V gene (reference sequence). The V and J ends lost 0 bases and 1 base, in that order; junction bases with no gene match: 1. The CDR3 nucleotides read TGTGCCTGGAGTGTAGGACTAGCGTCCTACGAGCAGTACTTC. Its protein is CAWSVGLASYEQYF. Drawing the rest from reference TRBV30 and TRBJ2-7, the complete variable domain is SQTIHQWPATLVQPVGSPLSLECTVEGTSNPNLYWYRQAAGRGLQLLFYSVGIGQISSEVPQNLSASRPQDRQFILSSKKLLLSDSGFYLCAWSVGLASYEQYFGPGTRLTVT.

The chain combines TRBV7-7 with TRBJ1-5; 7 bases line up with TRBD1. Germline V gene lookup returns CDR1 SSHAT and CDR2 FNYEAQ (reference sequence). This CDR3 has 16 residues. Trimming cost V 5 bases and J 0 bases; bases outside gene matches: 7. This chain's CDR3 is CASSPGTAYSNQPQHF. CDR3 coding DNA: TGTGCCAGCAGCCCCGGGACAGCGTATAGCAATCAGCCCCAGCATTTT.

This chain joins TRBV10-3 and TRBJ2-3; D call uncertain. V was clipped by 0 bases and J by 6 bases, with 16 bases between them. This CDR3 spans 16 amino acids. Germline-derived CDR1 and CDR2 are ENHRY and SYGVKD. This CDR3 is CAISESFYGGRDTQYF. The DNA of the CDR3 is TGTGCCATCAGTGAGTCTTTCTATGGTGGAAGGGATACGCAGTATTTT.

This clone was seen a handful of times. The chain combines TRBV18 with TRBJ1-1; a weak D match, TRBD1 (6 bases). The CDR3 loop spans 13 amino acids. The V and J ends lost 1 base and 3 bases respectively, with 6 bases between them. CDR1 is KGHSH and CDR2 is LQKENI in the germline V gene. CDR3 sequence reads: CASSPQGDTEAFF. The CDR3 DNA is TGTGCCAGCTCACCACAGGGGGACACTGAAGCTTTCTTT.

The V call is TRBV18, the J call TRBJ2-7; D unresolved. This CDR3 is built from 15 residues. Trimming left V 2 bases short and J 5 bases short, with 16 bases between. Per germline, CDR1 KGHSH and CDR2 LQKENI. The CDR3 nucleotides are TGTGCCAGCTCACCAGACTTGAAGGGTCGGGACGAGCAGTACTTC. This sequence encodes CASSPDLKGRDEQYF.

The rearrangement uses TRBV5-1 and TRBJ1-2, with D possibly being TRBD1 (5 bases). This CDR3 is 15 amino acids long. Looked up from germline, CDR1 is SGHRS and CDR2 is YFSETQ. V lost 4 bases and J 8 bases, leaving 21 bases between the germline ends. The CDR3 is CASSAQGRVGEGYTF. The CDR3 nucleotides are TGCGCCAGCAGCGCGCAGGGTAGAGTAGGGGAAGGCTACACCTTC.

This chain joins TRBV10-1 and TRBJ1-5, with 9 nucleotides matching TRBD1. Germline loops: CDR1 WNHNN, CDR2 SYGVQD (reference sequence). The length of the CDR3 is 17 residues. V gave up 3 bases and J gave up 0 bases; unmatched junction bases: 6. CDR3 DNA sequence: TGCGCCAGCAGTGACGGGACAGGGATAAATAGCAATCAGCCCCAGCATTTT. Its protein product is CASSDGTGINSNQPQHF.

The chain is built from TRBV19 and TRBJ2-5; D is unresolved. The germline V gene has CDR1 LNHDA and CDR2 SQIVND (reference sequence). This CDR3 comprises 15 residues. V was clipped by 4 bases and J by 5 bases, with 17 bases between them. This CDR3 reads CASSTLHSGGETQYF. CDR3 DNA sequence: TGTGCCAGTAGTACGCTCCATTCGGGTGGGGAGACCCAGTACTTC.

The rearrangement links TRBV5-1 to TRBJ2-2, with 7 bases matching TRBD1. Germline V CDR1 and CDR2: SGHRS, YFSETQ. The CDR3 extends over 18 amino acids. The V segment lost 1 base and the J segment 4 bases; nucleotides outside the gene matches: 13. CDR3 nucleotide sequence: TGCGCCAGCAGCTTGAAACAGGGGATTCCCCTCGTCACCGGGGAGCTGTTTTTT. Its protein product is CASSLKQGIPLVTGELFF. Full variable domain (remainder filled in from reference TRBV5-1 and TRBJ2-2): KAGVTQTPRYLIKTRGQQVTLSCSPISGHRSVSWYQQTPGQGLQFLFEYFSETQRNKGNFPGRFSGRQFSNSRSEMNVSTLELGDSALYLCASSLKQGIPLVTGELFFGEGSRLTVL.

This clone was detected once. V usage is TRBV30 and J usage is TRBJ1-1; D not certain. Trimming took off 7 bases at V and 4 bases at J, with 7 bases between the two ends. Germline CDR1 and CDR2: GTSNPN and SVGIG (reference sequence). The CDR3 runs 10 residues. CDR3 loop: CASHGTEAFF. CDR3 nucleotides: TGTGCCTCCCACGGCACTGAAGCTTTCTTT.

The chain combines TRBV18 with TRBJ2-1; 7 nucleotides agree with TRBD2. The CDR3 covers 15 residues. V trimming: 3 bases; J trimming: 0 bases; junction bases outside the gene matches: 2. Looked up from germline, CDR1 is KGHSH and CDR2 is LQKENI. CDR3 sequence: CASSPGTNSYNEQFF. DNA of the CDR3: TGTGCCAGCTCACCCGGGACTAACTCCTACAATGAGCAGTTCTTC.

This chain joins TRBV7-2 and TRBJ2-2, with D perhaps matching TRBD1 (5 bases). The CDR3 is made up of 13 amino acids. The germline CDR1 and CDR2 sequences are SGHTA and FQGNSA. The ends were cut back, 5 bases at V and 10 bases at J, with 14 bases in the middle. The CDR3 loop reads CASSRPRAEELFF. CDR3 DNA: TGTGCCAGCAGCCGACCCAGGGCGGAGGAGCTGTTTTTT.